A selection of T cell receptor beta chains follows, all from one sample in a study of T-cell memory formation after mild COVID-19. MiXCR was run by TCRdb on the 5' RACE reads, yielding one entry per CDR3 protein. The sample carries some 31,000 distinct CDR3 sequences, approximately 12% recorded once. What was sequenced was PBMCs or a T cell subset sorted from them (not recorded which). These receptors came from an adult woman who had mild COVID-19 (a few samples of this study predate the infection). Cell type and time point are not known. CDR3s include the opening cysteine and the closing phenylalanine or tryptophan. D genes are given only for firm matches. Where a row states a size, it is once, few, many or the class of an expanded clone; other rows omit it.

v_call,d_call,clone_size,j_call,cdr3_nt,cdr3_aa
TRBV5-1,.,.,TRBJ2-7,TGCGCCAGCAGCTTGGGATGGGCGTCTGGGGGGAAGGACGAGCAGTACTTC,CASSLGWASGGKDEQYF
TRBV18,TRBD1,many,TRBJ2-7,TGTGCCAGCTCACCACCCGGGACAGCCAGCTCCTACGAGCAGTACTTC,CASSPPGTASSYEQYF
TRBV7-6,.,many,TRBJ2-1,TGTGCCAGCAGCTCCGGGCCCACAGTGCGTGGCAATGAGCAGTTCTTC,CASSSGPTVRGNEQFF
TRBV18,.,.,TRBJ1-6,TGTGCCAGCTCATCAAGTCGGAGGGGGATCGGATGGGAAACCCTCCACTTT,CASSSSRRGIGWETLHF
TRBV7-8,.,many,TRBJ1-1,TGTGCCAGCAGCCCTTGGGTCGGGGATGAAGCTTTCTTT,CASSPWVGDEAFF
TRBV6-6,.,many,TRBJ1-6,TGTGCCAGCAGTGACGGGCTTAATTCACCCCTCCACTTT,CASSDGLNSPLHF
TRBV30,.,many,TRBJ2-7,TGTGCCTGGAGTGTATTTGGGTGGGAGCAGTACTTC,CAWSVFGWEQYF
TRBV6-1,.,many,TRBJ1-6,TGTGCCAGCTCCCCCCGGCAGATGGATTCACCCCTCCACTTT,CASSPRQMDSPLHF
TRBV4-3,.,many,TRBJ2-4,TGCGCCAGCAGCCAAGAATCGGGGAGGGCCAAAAACATTCAGTACTTC,CASSQESGRAKNIQYF
TRBV9,.,many,TRBJ2-2,TGTGCCAGCAGCGTAGCTGTTCAGGCCGGGGAGCTGTTTTTT,CASSVAVQAGELFF
TRBV5-1,.,many,TRBJ1-6,TGCGCCAGCAGCTTGGATTGGGGGGGGAATTCACCCCTCCACTTT,CASSLDWGGNSPLHF
TRBV2,.,.,TRBJ2-1,TGTGCCAGCGTGCCGGACTCCTACAATGAGCAGTTCTTC,CASVPDSYNEQFF
TRBV7-2,.,many,TRBJ1-1,TGTGCCAGCATCCGTCGGGCAGGACCCATAAACACTGAAGCTTTCTTT,CASIRRAGPINTEAFF
TRBV12-3/TRBV12-4,TRBD1,many,TRBJ2-6,TGTGCCAGCAGTTTATGGGGGGACAGGGGCTCCTCTGGGGCCAACGTCCTGACTTTC,CASSLWGDRGSSGANVLTF
TRBV5-6,.,.,TRBJ1-5,TGTGCCAGCAGCTTGGGGGGTTACAATCAGCCCCAGCATTTT,CASSLGGYNQPQHF
TRBV5-6,.,many,TRBJ1-2,TGTGCCAGCAGCTTGGATCCAGGGATGGTCGGGGGCTACACCTTC,CASSLDPGMVGGYTF
TRBV7-9,.,many,TRBJ2-7,TGTGCCAGCAGCTTAGCCCAGGCCCGAGGCGAGCAGTACTTC,CASSLAQARGEQYF
TRBV5-5,.,many,TRBJ2-1,TGTGCCAGCAGCTTGACGTTGCGCGGGCAGTTCTTC,CASSLTLRGQFF
TRBV9,.,many,TRBJ1-5,TGTGCCAGCAGCCCCAGTAGTACTGCTAATCAGCCCCAGCATTTT,CASSPSSTANQPQHF
TRBV7-2,.,.,TRBJ2-2,TGTGCCAGCAGCAGTAACGGGAACACCGGGGAGCTGTTTTTT,CASSSNGNTGELFF
TRBV5-1,TRBD1,once,TRBJ1-1,TGCGCCAGCAGCTTGGATGGGGGGACAGGGGCGAGTGAAGCTTTCTTT,CASSLDGGTGASEAFF
TRBV6-6,TRBD1,many,TRBJ2-7,TGTGCCAGCAATTCAAAGGGACAGGGCGATTACGAGCAGTACTTC,CASNSKGQGDYEQYF
TRBV9,TRBD2,.,TRBJ2-5,TGTGCCAGCAGCGTAGGACTAGCGGGGGGGCCATCAGACTTC,CASSVGLAGGPSDF
TRBV30,TRBD1,many,TRBJ2-7,TGTGCCTGGAACCCGGACAGGGTCGTTGTCGAGCAGTACTTC,CAWNPDRVVVEQYF
TRBV12-3/TRBV12-4,.,many,TRBJ2-2,TGTGCCAGCAGTTTATCCAGGTCTTACACCGGGGAGCTGTTTTTT,CASSLSRSYTGELFF
TRBV27,TRBD2,once,TRBJ2-7,TGTGCCAGCCGAGCGGGGAGCACCTCCTACGAGCAGTACTTC,CASRAGSTSYEQYF
TRBV19,.,many,TRBJ2-1,TGTGCCAGTAGTATCGGGGGGCTAGCCAATGAGCAGTTCTTC,CASSIGGLANEQFF
TRBV5-1,.,many,TRBJ2-1,TGCGCCAGCCGAGACTCAAATCTTCCTGAGCAGTTCTTC,CASRDSNLPEQFF
TRBV20-1,.,many,TRBJ1-3,TGCAGTGCTAGAATGGGTTACTCTGGAAACACCATATATTTT,CSARMGYSGNTIYF
TRBV20-1,TRBD2,many,TRBJ2-1,TGCAGTGCTAGTTCATGGTCTGGGACTAGCGTCTCCTACAATGAGCAGTTCTTC,CSASSWSGTSVSYNEQFF
TRBV3-1,.,.,TRBJ2-1,TGTGCCAGCAGCCAAGGTCGAGGGAGCGGTTCCTACAATGAGCAGTTCTTC,CASSQGRGSGSYNEQFF
TRBV4-1,TRBD2,.,TRBJ2-5,TGCGCCAGCAGCCACACTAGCGGGGGGGCCGCGGAGACCCAGTACTTC,CASSHTSGGAAETQYF
TRBV3-1,TRBD2,many,TRBJ2-1,TGTGCCAGCAGCCAAGTGAGAACTTGGGCGGGAGATGACAATGAGCAGTTCTTC,CASSQVRTWAGDDNEQFF
TRBV5-1,TRBD2,.,TRBJ2-1,TGCGCCAGCAGCTTGGGCCCGCGGGGGGAGAGCTCCTACAATGAGCAGTTCTTC,CASSLGPRGESSYNEQFF
TRBV2,.,many,TRBJ2-1,TGTGCCAGCAGGGACCGCTCCTACAATGAGCAGTTCTTC,CASRDRSYNEQFF
TRBV14,TRBD1,many,TRBJ1-3,TGTGCCAGCAGCCAACTGACAGGGGGCACTGGAAACACCATATATTTT,CASSQLTGGTGNTIYF
TRBV7-8,.,.,TRBJ2-7,TGTGCCAGCAGCTTAATTTCCGGGGGAACCTACGAGCAGTACTTC,CASSLISGGTYEQYF
TRBV6-5,.,few,TRBJ2-1,TGTGCCAGCAGTTACTCGACTGGAGAGCAGTTCTTC,CASSYSTGEQFF
TRBV19,.,many,TRBJ1-5,TGTGCCAGTAGGAATATAAGGGATAGCAATCAGCCCCAGCATTTT,CASRNIRDSNQPQHF
TRBV4-2,TRBD1,many,TRBJ1-4,TGTGCCAGCAGCCAAGTGGGACAGGGGTCCCTTGAAAAACTGTTTTTT,CASSQVGQGSLEKLFF
TRBV20-1,.,many,TRBJ2-3,TGCAGTGCTCCGACAGAGACTTTCACAGATACGCAGTATTTT,CSAPTETFTDTQYF
TRBV30,TRBD2,many,TRBJ2-1,TGTGCCTGGAGTGCCGAAGCGGGGCCCCTAAGTAATGAGCAGTTCTTC,CAWSAEAGPLSNEQFF
TRBV3-1,.,many,TRBJ1-5,TGTGCCAGCAGCTCGCTGGATCAGCCCCAGCATTTT,CASSSLDQPQHF
TRBV6-5,TRBD2,many,TRBJ2-7,TGTGCCAGCAGTTACTCCAACCCTCTAGCGGGAGGGGCTTGGAAGCAGTACTTC,CASSYSNPLAGGAWKQYF
TRBV10-3,TRBD2,many,TRBJ2-3,TGTGCCATCAGGCCTCTGGATGTAGCGGGGGGCACAGATACGCAGTATTTT,CAIRPLDVAGGTDTQYF
TRBV20-1,TRBD2,many,TRBJ2-1,TGCAGTGCCCACAGCCACGGGACATCTTCTAGCGGGAAGTACAATGAGCAGTTCTTC,CSAHSHGTSSSGKYNEQFF
TRBV5-6,TRBD1,.,TRBJ2-5,TGTGCCAGCACCAGGACAGGGGTTTTGGAGACCCAGTACTTC,CASTRTGVLETQYF
TRBV30,.,.,TRBJ1-1,TGTGCCTGGAGCGACCTGGGGAAGGCTGAAGCTTTCTTT,CAWSDLGKAEAFF
TRBV3-1,TRBD1,.,TRBJ2-2,TGTGCCAGCAGCTTCAGGACAGGGAACACTGAAGCTTTTTTT,CASSFRTGNTEAFF
TRBV3-1,TRBD1,many,TRBJ2-1,TGTGCCAGCAGCTGGGGGGGGACAGGGACCTACAATGAGCAGTTCTTC,CASSWGGTGTYNEQFF
TRBV3-1,TRBD1,many,TRBJ1-1,TGTGCCAGCAGCCCTACAGGGGTTCGCGACACTGAAGCTTTCTTT,CASSPTGVRDTEAFF
TRBV7-6,TRBD2,.,TRBJ2-3,TGTGCCAGCAGCGCGGGACTAGCGGGAGCTGCAGATACGCAGTATTTT,CASSAGLAGAADTQYF
TRBV27,TRBD1,many,TRBJ2-7,TGTGCCAGCAGTTTGAGACAGGGTTCTCACGAGCAGTACTTC,CASSLRQGSHEQYF
TRBV10-3,TRBD2,many,TRBJ2-7,TGTGCCATCAGTGCGACTAGCGGGAGTATCTACGAGCAGTACTTC,CAISATSGSIYEQYF
TRBV20-1,.,.,TRBJ2-3,TGCAGTGCTAGAGGATCCGAGGCAGCAACTAGCACAGATACGCAGTATTTT,CSARGSEAATSTDTQYF